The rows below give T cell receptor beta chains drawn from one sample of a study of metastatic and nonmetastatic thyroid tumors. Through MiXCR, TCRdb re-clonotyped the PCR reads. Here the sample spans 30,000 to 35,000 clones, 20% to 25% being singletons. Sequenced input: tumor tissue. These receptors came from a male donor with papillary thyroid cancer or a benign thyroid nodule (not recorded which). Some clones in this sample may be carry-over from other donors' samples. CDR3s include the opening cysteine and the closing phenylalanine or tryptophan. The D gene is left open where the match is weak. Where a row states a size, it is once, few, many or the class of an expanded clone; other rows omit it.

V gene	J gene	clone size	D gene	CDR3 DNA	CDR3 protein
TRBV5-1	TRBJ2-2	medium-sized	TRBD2	TGCGCCAGCACCGCGGGAGCCCCGAACACCGGGGAGCTGTTTTTT	CASTAGAPNTGELFF
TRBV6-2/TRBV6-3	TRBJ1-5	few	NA	TGTGCCAGCATCCTAACAGGGAACCGGGCTCCCCAGCATTTT	CASILTGNRAPQHF
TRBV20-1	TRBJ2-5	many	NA	TGCAGTGCTACCCGACCGGGCTTCCAAGAGACCCAGTACTTC	CSATRPGFQETQYF
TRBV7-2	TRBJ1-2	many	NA	TGTGCCAGCAGCTTATCGCAGAAGAACTATGGCTACACCTTC	CASSLSQKNYGYTF
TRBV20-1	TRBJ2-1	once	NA	TGCAGTGTTCGGCGCGGCTCCTACAATGATCAGTTCTTC	CSVRRGSYNDQFF
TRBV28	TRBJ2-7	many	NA	TGTGCCAGCAGTTTAACCGGGACTTTTACCTACGAGCAGTGCTTC	CASSLTGTFTYEQCF
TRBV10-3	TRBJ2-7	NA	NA	TGTGCCATCAGATCACAGGTGGCCTTCTACGAGCAGTACTTC	CAIRSQVAFYEQYF
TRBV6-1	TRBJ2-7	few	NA	TGTGCCAGCAGTGACCCGGCCTTGGGGGAGGACGAGCAGTACTTC	CASSDPALGEDEQYF
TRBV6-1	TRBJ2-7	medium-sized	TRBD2	TGTGCCAGCAGCAAAGGGTCTAGCGGGAGCTCCTACGAGCAGTACTTC	CASSKGSSGSSYEQYF
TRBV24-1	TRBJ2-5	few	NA	TGTGCCACCAGTTCCGGTGGGACATCTACTAAAGAGACCCAGTACTTC	CATSSGGTSTKETQYF
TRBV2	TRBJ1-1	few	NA	TGTGCCAGCAATTTGGGGAACACTGAAGCTTTCTTT	CASNLGNTEAFF
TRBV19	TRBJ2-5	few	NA	TGTGCCAGTAGTAGGGGTATTCGCGAGACCCAGTACTTC	CASSRGIRETQYF
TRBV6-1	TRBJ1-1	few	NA	TGTGCCAGCAGCAAGAGGGGTGCTGAAGCTTTCTTT	CASSKRGAEAFF
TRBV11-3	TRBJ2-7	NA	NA	TGTGCCAGCAGCTTAGTTGGACGAAGCTCCTACGAGCAGTACTTC	CASSLVGRSSYEQYF
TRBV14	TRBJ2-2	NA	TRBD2	TGTGCCAGCAGCCCGATCGGTACTAGCGGGACTGTGGAGCTGTTTTTT	CASSPIGTSGTVELFF
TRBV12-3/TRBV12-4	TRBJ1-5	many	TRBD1	TGTGCCAGCAGTTCGCTCCAGGGGGCCGGTCAGCCCCAGCATTTT	CASSSLQGAGQPQHF
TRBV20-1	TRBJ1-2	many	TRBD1	TGCAGTTCAGATCCCGGGACAGGGGTCTATGGCTACACCTTC	CSSDPGTGVYGYTF
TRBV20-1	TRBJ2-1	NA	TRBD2	TGCAGTGCACCCAATACCGGGACTAGGGGGAAGGGTGAGCAGTTCTTC	CSAPNTGTRGKGEQFF
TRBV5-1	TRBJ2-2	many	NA	TGCGCCAGCAGCTTGACAGGGACGGTTGGCACCGGGGAGCTGTTTTTT	CASSLTGTVGTGELFF
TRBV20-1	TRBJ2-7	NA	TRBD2	TGCAGTGCTAGGCCCCGGGACTACCACTACGAGCAGTACTTC	CSARPRDYHYEQYF
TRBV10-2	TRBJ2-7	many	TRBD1	TGCGCCAGCAGTGAGACCGGGACAGGGGGATACGAGCAGTACTTC	CASSETGTGGYEQYF
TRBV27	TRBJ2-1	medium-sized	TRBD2	TGTGCCAGCAGACTCTGGACCTCCGGGAGGTTATACAATGAGCAGTTCTTC	CASRLWTSGRLYNEQFF
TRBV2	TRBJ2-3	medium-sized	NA	TGTGCCAGCAGTGAATCTGGGGTCGTCACAGATACGCAGTATTTT	CASSESGVVTDTQYF
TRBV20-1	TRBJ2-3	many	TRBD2	TGCAGTGCTCCCTTGACGGGAGGGAGAGATACGCAGTATTTT	CSAPLTGGRDTQYF
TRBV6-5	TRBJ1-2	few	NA	TGTGCCAGCAGTTACTCTATGGACGGCTACACCTTC	CASSYSMDGYTF
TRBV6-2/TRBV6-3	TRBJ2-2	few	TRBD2	TGTGCCAGCAGAACTCTAGCGGGGGGATCCGGGGAGCTGTTTTTT	CASRTLAGGSGELFF
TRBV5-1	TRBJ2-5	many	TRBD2	TGCGCCAGCAGGGCAAGACTAGCGGGAGGACTACAAGAGACCCAGTACTTC	CASRARLAGGLQETQYF
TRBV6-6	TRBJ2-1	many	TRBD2	TGTGCCAGCAGTTACTCGAGTAGGCTAGCGGGATCCTACAATGAGCAGTTCTTC	CASSYSSRLAGSYNEQFF
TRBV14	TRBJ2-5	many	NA	TGTGCCAGCAGCCAGTTCATCGCCGAGGAGGAGACCCAGTACTTC	CASSQFIAEEETQYF